The 6 T cell receptor beta chains reported below all come from one sample, sequenced in a study of T cell responses to AZD1222 COVID-19 vaccine. Using immunoSEQ multiplex PCR, the repertoire was profiled, and TCRdb retains in-frame clones only, with some absent. The sample holds some 130,000 clones, roughly 80% seen once. This sample comprised peripheral blood, obtained on day 0 of AZD1222 vaccination. The source is an adult in good health.

The table lists this clone with a count of one. The V call is TRBV10-3, the J call TRBJ1-3; 8 bases agree with TRBD1. The CDR3 extends over 13 amino acids. Trimming cost V 9 bases and J 2 bases; bases outside gene matches: 3. Germline V gene data show CDR1 as ENHRY and CDR2 as SYGVKD. The CDR3 nucleotides are TGTGCCATTCAGGGGGCCCCTGGAAACACCATATATTTT. It specifies CAIQGAPGNTIYF.

V and J are TRBV24-1 and TRBJ1-2; D possibly corresponds to TRBD1 (5 bases). Trimming stripped 5 bases from V and 0 bases from J, with 6 bases between. The CDR3 covers 13 residues. The germline CDR1 and CDR2 sequences are KGHDR and SFDVKD. As DNA, the CDR3 is TGTGCCACCAGTGGGGGGGCTAACTATGGCTACACCTTC. Amino acids: CATSGGANYGYTF.

The CDR3 region is CASSPIRRGNTEAFF. The CDR3 nucleotides are TGTGCCAGCTCACCGATCCGCAGGGGCAACACTGAAGCTTTCTTT. The genes are TRBV18 and TRBJ1-1; D possibly corresponds to TRBD1 (6 bases). Trimming removed 3 bases from V and 2 bases from J, with 13 bases in between. Germline CDR1 is KGHSH and CDR2 is LQKENI. The CDR3 loop spans 15 amino acids.

The chain joins TRBV19 to TRBJ1-1; 8 positions agree with TRBD1. The CDR3 totals 15 residues. The germline gives CDR1 LNHDA, CDR2 SQIVND (reference sequence). The ends lost 7 bases at V and 2 bases at J; junction bases unmatched: 9. CDR3 DNA: TGTGCCAGTACCCTAATCGGACAGGGTAACACTGAAGCTTTCTTT. This encodes CASTLIGQGNTEAFF. The variable domain in full, with the rest retrieved from reference TRBV19 and TRBJ1-1, is DGGITQSPKYLFRKEGQNVTLSCEQNLNHDAMYWYRQDPGQGLRLIYYSQIVNDFQKGDIAEGYSVSREKKESFPLTVTSAQKNPTAFYLCASTLIGQGNTEAFFGQGTRLTVV.

The chain links TRBV7-9 to TRBJ1-1; no definite D call. The V gene's germline CDR1 is SEHNR and CDR2 FQNEAQ (reference sequence). V was clipped by 6 bases and J by 5 bases, with 19 bases between them. This CDR3 has 15 residues. CDR3: CASSSTLLWETEAFF. The CDR3 bases are TGTGCCAGCAGTTCGACTCTATTATGGGAGACTGAAGCTTTCTTT.

V usage is TRBV13 and J usage is TRBJ1-2, with unresolved D. With 5 bases removed from V and 4 bases from J, the gap between germline ends came to 11 bases. This CDR3 has 13 amino acids. The V gene's germline CDR1 is PRHDT and CDR2 FYEKMQ (reference sequence). The CDR3 spells CASSGLESYGYTF. For the CDR3, the DNA is TGTGCCAGCAGCGGACTCGAGAGCTATGGCTACACCTTC.